This paragraph covers one TCR beta chain sequence. The germline V and J ends were trimmed by 1 base and 2 bases, with 15 bases remaining between them. Germline-derived CDR1 and CDR2 are MGHRA and YSYEKL. CDR3 size: 16 residues. This sample was taken from a study of cytomegalovirus exposure and HLA in healthy donors. PCR involved 60 Vbeta and 13 Jbeta primers. TCRdb's table, derived via immunoSEQ multiplex PCR, lists solely in-frame clones and lacks some. The ten most abundant clones cover less than 2% of a sample with tens of thousands of clones. The origin of this receptor is a woman younger than 45 in good health and CMV-seronegative. The source material was PBMCs. The chain links TRBV4-1 to TRBJ2-7; tentative D call: TRBD1 (5 bases). CDR3 DNA sequence: TGCGCCAGCAGCCAAGTTGTCGACAGCCTTACCTACGAGCAGTACTTC. The encoded protein is CASSQVVDSLTYEQYF.